The 18 T cell receptor beta chains below come from one sample, sequenced in a study of blood T cells in healthy people across ages. The authors ran a second PCR of 7 to 11 cycles using a sample-barcoded 5' primer and a J-beta primer mix. TCRdb reanalysed the 5' RACE reads using MiXCR and keeps one entry per CDR3 protein. The profile covers fewer than 1.5 million distinct CDR3 sequences, with 42% appearing a single time and 7% to 9.5% taken by the ten largest. The source material was blood. These receptors were taken from a woman under 30 in good health.

This clonotype was found a few times. This clone may be a read error of a much larger clone one base away. This sequence joins TRBV20-1 and TRBJ1-6; 11 bases map to TRBD1. The CDR3 has 15 residues. Germline V gene lookup returns CDR1 DFQATT and CDR2 SNEGSKA (reference sequence). CDR3 bases: TGCAGTGCACCAACCGGGACAGGGGGGAATTCACCCCCCCACTTT. The encoded protein is CSAPTGTGGNSPPHF.

This clonotype was observed a few times. The chain recombines TRBV12-3 or TRBV12-4 with TRBJ2-4, with D perhaps assigned TRBD1 or TRBD2 (5 bases each). The germline V and J ends were trimmed by 1 base and 11 bases, with 9 bases remaining between them. CDR3 length equals 12 residues. In DNA form, the CDR3 reads TGTGCCAGCAGTTTAGAAGGGACCTTTCAGTACTTC. This codes for CASSLEGTFQYF.

This clonotype showed up just once. The J gene is TRBJ1-2, the V gene TRBV29-1; tentatively, D is TRBD1 (5 bases). This CDR3 is 12 amino acids long. Trimming removed 3 bases from V and 8 bases from J, with 13 bases in between. Germline lookup yields CDR1 SQVTM and CDR2 ANQGSEA. CDR3 region: CSVEGGMGGYTF. DNA of the CDR3: TGCAGCGTTGAGGGGGGTATGGGGGGCTACACCTTC.

The chain joins TRBV12-3 or TRBV12-4 to TRBJ1-1, with 7 bases that match TRBD1. CDR3 size: 17 residues. The V gene end was trimmed by 1 base and the J gene end by 2 bases; junction bases not matched to a gene: 10. This CDR3 is CASSLGGGQEVNTEAFF. CDR3 DNA sequence: TGTGCCAGCAGTTTAGGGGGCGGACAGGAAGTAAACACTGAAGCTTTCTTT.

The gene calls are TRBV20-1 and TRBJ2-5; unclear D gene. Germline lookup yields CDR1 DFQATT and CDR2 SNEGSKA (reference sequence). Trimming shortened V by 3 bases and J by 2 bases, and 7 bases separated the two germline ends. The CDR3 spans 12 residues. The CDR3 coding sequence is TGCAGTGCTAGGTGGGGTCAAGAGACCCAGTACTTC. It is translated as CSARWGQETQYF.

This clonotype is a singleton in its sample. The chain joins TRBV7-2 to TRBJ2-1; 8 bases fit TRBD2. The germline V gene encodes CDR1 SGHTA and CDR2 FQGNSA. V lost 5 bases to trimming and J lost 7 bases; unmatched junction nucleotides: 7. The CDR3 is 14 amino acids. For the CDR3, the DNA is TGTGCCAGCAGCGCCCTAGCTAGCGGGAATGAGCAGTTCTTC. The encoded protein is CASSALASGNEQFF.

The V and J genes are TRBV29-1 and TRBJ1-1; D may be TRBD1 (6 bases). CDR1 and CDR2 from the germline V gene are SQVTM and ANQGSEA. There are 13 residues in the CDR3. Trimming cost V 1 base and J 8 bases, with 14 bases left between them. The CDR3 coding sequence is TGCAGCGTTGAAGCAGGGGCCATAGGAGAAGCTTTCTTT. Translating it yields CSVEAGAIGEAFF.

This clonotype was detected only once. This chain connects TRBV20-1 to TRBJ2-1; no clear D gene. Per germline, CDR1 DFQATT and CDR2 SNEGSKA (reference sequence). The CDR3 contains 13 residues. The V gene lost 4 bases and the J gene lost 8 bases, with 15 bases spanning the gap. In DNA form, the CDR3 reads TGCAGTGCTAAAGATCGAAAGGGCCATGAGCAGTTCTTC. As protein: CSAKDRKGHEQFF.

This chain joins TRBV11-1 and TRBJ2-7; D not resolved. The CDR3 runs 14 residues. Trimming left V 1 base short and J 1 base short, with 8 bases between. Germline CDR1 reads SGHAT; CDR2 reads FQDESV (reference sequence). CDR3 nucleotides: TGTGCCAGCAGCTTAGTTTACGGGTCCTACGAGCAGTACTTC. This codes for CASSLVYGSYEQYF. Variable domain in full (rest from reference TRBV11-1 and TRBJ2-7): EAEVAQSPRYKITEKSQAVAFWCDPISGHATLYWYRQILGQGPELLVQFQDESVVDDSQLPKDRFSAERLKGVDSTLKIQPAELGDSAMYLCASSLVYGSYEQYFGPGTRLTVT.

The chain is built from TRBV12-3 or TRBV12-4 and TRBJ2-7, with 12 bases identical to TRBD2. After removal of 5 bases from V and 7 bases from J, the junction contained 9 bases not matched to a gene. CDR3 length: 15 amino acids. This CDR3 reads CASSRRLAGAYEQYF. CDR3 sequence (DNA): TGTGCCAGCAGTCGACGACTAGCGGGGGCTTATGAGCAGTACTTC.

V is TRBV15 and J is TRBJ2-3; D is uncertain. Deletions cut 0 bases from V and 6 bases from J, with 13 bases between. Germline V CDR1 and CDR2: LNHNV, YYDKDF (reference sequence). This CDR3 is built from 15 residues. CDR3 DNA sequence: TGTGCCACCAGCAGAGATCCCCTAGTAGGGGATACGCAGTATTTT. It yields the protein CATSRDPLVGDTQYF.

The count of this clonotype is one. The chain combines TRBV10-3 with TRBJ2-7; 7 positions agree with TRBD2. After removal of 10 bases from V and 0 bases from J, the junction contained 6 bases not matched to a gene. The CDR3 extends over 13 amino acids. Germline V lookup: CDR1 ENHRY, CDR2 SYGVKD. In nucleotides, the CDR3 is TGTGCCAGCTCTAGCGGATGCTCCTACGAGCAGTACTTC. Its protein is CASSSGCSYEQYF.

The chain joins TRBV2 to TRBJ2-7, with 7 bases that match TRBD1. This CDR3 is 13 amino acids long. V trimming: 10 bases; J trimming: 3 bases; junction bases outside the gene matches: 9. Germline V gene data show CDR1 as SNHLY and CDR2 as FYNNEI. DNA for the CDR3: TGTGCCACCACCAGGACAGGAAACTACGAGCAGTACTTC. This translates into CATTRTGNYEQYF.

The chain combines TRBV3-1 with TRBJ2-7, with unresolved D. Germline V gene data show CDR1 as LGHDT and CDR2 as YNNKEL (reference sequence). The CDR3 is made up of 15 amino acids. The V and J ends lost 0 bases and 2 bases respectively, with 11 bases between them. This CDR3 reads CASSQDVEGTYEQYF. The CDR3 DNA reads TGTGCCAGCAGCCAAGATGTCGAAGGTACCTACGAGCAGTACTTC.

V is TRBV5-1 and J is TRBJ1-2; perhaps TRBD1 as D (6 bases). Germline values: CDR1 SGHRS, CDR2 YFSETQ. This CDR3 spans 14 amino acids. The V and J ends lost 5 bases and 2 bases respectively, with 13 bases between them. The CDR3 sequence is CASRNPDSNYGYTF. The CDR3 coding sequence is TGCGCCAGCAGAAACCCGGACAGCAACTATGGCTACACCTTC.

This clonotype showed up many times. The genes are TRBV5-1 and TRBJ1-4; 8 nucleotides align to TRBD1. After removal of 2 bases from V and 8 bases from J, the junction contained 5 bases not matched to a gene. The CDR3 is 14 amino acids. Germline V gene lookup returns CDR1 SGHRS and CDR2 YFSETQ. In DNA, the CDR3 is TGCGCCAGCAGCTTAGCAGGGGGCTACGAAAAACTGTTTTTT. The encoded protein is CASSLAGGYEKLFF.

The chain employs TRBV20-1 and TRBJ1-6; 8 nucleotides agree with TRBD1. Germline V lookup: CDR1 DFQATT, CDR2 SNEGSKA (reference sequence). With 5 bases clipped from V and 6 bases from J, the junction kept 9 bases outside the gene matches. The CDR3 length is 15 residues. The CDR3 bases are TGCAGTGCTTTCAGGGGGCTTTCAGTTAATTCACCCCTCCACTTT. This translates into CSAFRGLSVNSPLHF.

V is TRBV12-3 or TRBV12-4 and J is TRBJ1-4; the D gene is possibly TRBD1 (5 bases). The CDR3 loop spans 16 amino acids. Trimming shortened V by 6 bases and J by 0 bases, and 14 bases separated the two germline ends. The CDR3 DNA follows: TGTGCCAGCAGGCAGGGTTCCCGAGCAACTAATGAAAAACTGTTTTTT. This codes for CASRQGSRATNEKLFF.